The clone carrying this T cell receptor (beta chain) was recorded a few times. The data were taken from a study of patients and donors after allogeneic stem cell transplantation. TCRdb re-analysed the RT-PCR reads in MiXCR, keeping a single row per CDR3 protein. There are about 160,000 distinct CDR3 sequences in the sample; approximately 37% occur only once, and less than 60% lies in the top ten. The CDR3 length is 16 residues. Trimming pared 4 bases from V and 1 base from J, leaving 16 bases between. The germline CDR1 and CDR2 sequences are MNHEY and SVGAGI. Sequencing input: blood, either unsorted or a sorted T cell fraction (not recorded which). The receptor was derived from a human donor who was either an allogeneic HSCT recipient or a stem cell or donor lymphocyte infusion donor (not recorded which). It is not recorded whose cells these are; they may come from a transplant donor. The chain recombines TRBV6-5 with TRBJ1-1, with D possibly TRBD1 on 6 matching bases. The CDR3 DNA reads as TGTGCCAGCAGTTCTCAACAGGGCCTTGGGAACACTGAAGCTTTCTTT. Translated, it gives CASSSQQGLGNTEAFF.